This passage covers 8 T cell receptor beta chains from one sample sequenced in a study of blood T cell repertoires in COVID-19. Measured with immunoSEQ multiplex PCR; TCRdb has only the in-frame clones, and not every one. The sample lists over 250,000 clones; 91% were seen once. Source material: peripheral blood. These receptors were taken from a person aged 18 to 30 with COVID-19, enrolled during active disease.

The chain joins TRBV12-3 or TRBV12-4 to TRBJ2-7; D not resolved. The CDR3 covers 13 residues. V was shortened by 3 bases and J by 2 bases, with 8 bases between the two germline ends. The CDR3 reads CASSFRSPYEQYF. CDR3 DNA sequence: TGTGCCAGCAGTTTCAGGTCCCCCTACGAGCAGTACTTC.

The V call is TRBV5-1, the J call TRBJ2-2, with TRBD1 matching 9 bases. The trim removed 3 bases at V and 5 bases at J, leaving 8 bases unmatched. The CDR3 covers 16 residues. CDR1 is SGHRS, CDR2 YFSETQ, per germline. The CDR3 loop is CASSSQQGALTGELFF. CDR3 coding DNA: TGCGCCAGCAGCTCCCAACAGGGGGCGCTAACCGGGGAGCTGTTTTTT.

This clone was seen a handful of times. The CDR3 nucleotides read TGCGCCAGCAGCCAAGATTTCTTACGCGGGCTGAATAATGAAAAACTGTTTTTT. Its translation: CASSQDFLRGLNNEKLFF. The chain combines TRBV4-1 with TRBJ1-4; no reliable D call. Germline-derived CDR1 and CDR2 are MGHRA and YSYEKL. V lost 0 bases to trimming and J lost 4 bases, with 18 bases between them. There are 18 residues in the CDR3.

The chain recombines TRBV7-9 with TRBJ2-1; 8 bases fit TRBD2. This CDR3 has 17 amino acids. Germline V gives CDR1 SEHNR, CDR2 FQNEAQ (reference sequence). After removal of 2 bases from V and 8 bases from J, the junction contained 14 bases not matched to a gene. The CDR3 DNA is TGTGCCAGCAGCTTAACCTCGACTAGCGACGCGGGGTATGAGCAGTTCTTC. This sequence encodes CASSLTSTSDAGYEQFF. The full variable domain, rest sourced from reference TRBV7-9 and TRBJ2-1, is DTGVSQNPRHKITKRGQNVTFRCDPISEHNRLYWYRQTLGQGPEFLTYFQNEAQLEKSRLLSDRFSAERPKGSFSTLEIQRTEQGDSAMYLCASSLTSTSDAGYEQFFGPGTRLTVL.

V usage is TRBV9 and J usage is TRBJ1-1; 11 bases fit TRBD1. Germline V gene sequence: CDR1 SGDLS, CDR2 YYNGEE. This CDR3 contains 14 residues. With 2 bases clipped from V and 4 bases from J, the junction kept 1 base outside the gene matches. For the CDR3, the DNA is TGTGCCAGCAGCGTTGGGACAGGGGGCACTGAAGCTTTCTTT. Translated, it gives CASSVGTGGTEAFF.

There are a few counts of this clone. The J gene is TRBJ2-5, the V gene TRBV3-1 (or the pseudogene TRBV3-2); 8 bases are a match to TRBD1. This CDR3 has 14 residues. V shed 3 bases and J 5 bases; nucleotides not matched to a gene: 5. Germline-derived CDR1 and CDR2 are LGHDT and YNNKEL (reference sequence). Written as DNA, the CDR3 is TGTGCCAGCAGCCATGCAGGGGGCCGGGAGACCCAGTACTTC. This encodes CASSHAGGRETQYF.

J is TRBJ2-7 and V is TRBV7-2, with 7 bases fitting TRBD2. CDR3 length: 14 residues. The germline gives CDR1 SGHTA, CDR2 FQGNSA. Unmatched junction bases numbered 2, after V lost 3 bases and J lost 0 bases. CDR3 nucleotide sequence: TGTGCCAGCAGCTTTGGGACTAACTCCTACGAGCAGTACTTC. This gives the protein CASSFGTNSYEQYF.

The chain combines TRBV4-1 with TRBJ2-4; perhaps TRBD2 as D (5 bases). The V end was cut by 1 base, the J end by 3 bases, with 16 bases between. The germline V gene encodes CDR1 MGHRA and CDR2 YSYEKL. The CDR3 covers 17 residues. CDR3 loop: CASSQVGRGLGKNIQYF. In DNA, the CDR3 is TGCGCCAGCAGCCAAGTAGGTCGGGGATTAGGCAAAAACATTCAGTACTTC.